This T cell receptor (beta chain) was sequenced during a study of control samples from healthy donors and cancer patients. The data were produced by immunoSEQ multiplex PCR, yet TCRdb's version contains in-frame clones alone and is incomplete. The sample has over 150,000 clones; more than 90% are singletons. Germline V gene sequence: CDR1 LGHDT, CDR2 YNNKEL (reference sequence). The CDR3 extends over 16 amino acids. Between the trimmed V and J ends, which lost 1 base and 4 bases, there was a span of 16 bases. This rearrangement joins TRBV3-1 (or the pseudogene TRBV3-2) to TRBJ2-5; D remains unclear. Specimen: blood. The receptor was isolated from a woman in her thirties or forties in good health. The CDR3 sequence: CASSQVGMTGLETQYF. In DNA, the CDR3 is TGTGCCAGCAGCCAAGTGGGGATGACTGGTCTAGAGACCCAGTACTTC.